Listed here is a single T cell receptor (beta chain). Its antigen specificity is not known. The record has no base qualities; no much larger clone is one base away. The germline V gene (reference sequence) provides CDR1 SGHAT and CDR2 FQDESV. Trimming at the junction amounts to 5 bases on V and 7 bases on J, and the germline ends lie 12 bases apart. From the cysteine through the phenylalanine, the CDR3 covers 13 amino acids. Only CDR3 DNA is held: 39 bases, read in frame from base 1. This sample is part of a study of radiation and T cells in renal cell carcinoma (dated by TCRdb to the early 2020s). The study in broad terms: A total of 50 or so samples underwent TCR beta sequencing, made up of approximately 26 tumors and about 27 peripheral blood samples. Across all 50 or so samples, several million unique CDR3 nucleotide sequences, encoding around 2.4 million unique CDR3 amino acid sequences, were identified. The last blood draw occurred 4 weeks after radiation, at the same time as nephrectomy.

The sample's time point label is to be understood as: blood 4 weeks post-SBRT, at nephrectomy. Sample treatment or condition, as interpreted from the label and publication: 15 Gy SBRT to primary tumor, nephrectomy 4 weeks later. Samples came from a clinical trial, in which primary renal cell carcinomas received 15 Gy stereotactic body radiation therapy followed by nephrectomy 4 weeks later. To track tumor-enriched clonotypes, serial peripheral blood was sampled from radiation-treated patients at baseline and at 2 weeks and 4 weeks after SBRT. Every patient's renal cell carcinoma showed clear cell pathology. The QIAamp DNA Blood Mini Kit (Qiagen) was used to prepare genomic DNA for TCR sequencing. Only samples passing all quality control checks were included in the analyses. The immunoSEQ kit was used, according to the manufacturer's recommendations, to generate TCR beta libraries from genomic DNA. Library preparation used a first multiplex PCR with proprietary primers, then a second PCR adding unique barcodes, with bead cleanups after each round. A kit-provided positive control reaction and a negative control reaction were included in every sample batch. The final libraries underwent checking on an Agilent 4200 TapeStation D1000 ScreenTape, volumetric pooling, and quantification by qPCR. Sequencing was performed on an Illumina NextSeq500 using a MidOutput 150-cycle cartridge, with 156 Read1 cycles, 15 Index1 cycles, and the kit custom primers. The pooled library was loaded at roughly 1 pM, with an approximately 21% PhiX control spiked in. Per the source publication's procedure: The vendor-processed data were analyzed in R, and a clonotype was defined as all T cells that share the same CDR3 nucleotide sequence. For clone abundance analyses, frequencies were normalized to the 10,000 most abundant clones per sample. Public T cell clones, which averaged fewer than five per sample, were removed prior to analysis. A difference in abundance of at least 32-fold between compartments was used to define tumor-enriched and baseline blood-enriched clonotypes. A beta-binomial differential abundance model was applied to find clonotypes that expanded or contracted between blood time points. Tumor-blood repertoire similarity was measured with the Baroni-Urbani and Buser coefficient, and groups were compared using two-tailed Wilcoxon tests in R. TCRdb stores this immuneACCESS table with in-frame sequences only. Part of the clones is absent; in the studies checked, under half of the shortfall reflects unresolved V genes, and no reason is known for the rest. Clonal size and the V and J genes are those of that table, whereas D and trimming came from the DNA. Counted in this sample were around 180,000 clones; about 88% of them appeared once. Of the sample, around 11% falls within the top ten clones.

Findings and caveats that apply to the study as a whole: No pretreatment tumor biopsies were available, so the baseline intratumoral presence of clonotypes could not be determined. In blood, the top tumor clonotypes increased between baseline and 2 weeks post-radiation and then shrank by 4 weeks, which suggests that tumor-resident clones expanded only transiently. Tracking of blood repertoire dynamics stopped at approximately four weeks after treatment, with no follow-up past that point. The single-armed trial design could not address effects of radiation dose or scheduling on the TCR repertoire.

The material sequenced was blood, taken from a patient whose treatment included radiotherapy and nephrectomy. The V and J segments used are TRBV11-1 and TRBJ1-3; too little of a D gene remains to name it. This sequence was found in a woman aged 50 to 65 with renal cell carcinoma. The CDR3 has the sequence CASSPRAVNTIYF. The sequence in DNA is TGTGCCAGCAGCCCCCGGGCCGTCAACACCATATATTTT.